A single sample is the source of the 29 T cell receptor beta chains below, sequenced in a study of a mutant IDH1 vaccine in newly diagnosed glioma. Time point noted: week 5, during vaccination. Topical imiquimod accompanied each vaccine dose, which consisted of 300 ug of mutant IDH1 20-mer peptide. Their cognate antigens are unknown. Profiling relied on immunoSEQ multiplex PCR, and the TCRdb table lists in-frame clones only, not all of them. The table shows about 40,000 clones, with approximately 93% occurring only once. This material consisted of PBMCs, taken from a glioma patient whose treatment included an IDH1 peptide vaccine. Receptors originate from a man aged 50 or older with glioma.

This chain links TRBV27 with TRBJ1-6; 9 nucleotides match TRBD1. V was pared by 2 bases and J by 6 bases, with 2 bases of the junction left unmatched. CDR1 MNHEY and CDR2 SMNVEV come from the germline V gene (reference sequence). This CDR3 has 15 residues. This CDR3 reads CASSLGTGSNSPLHF. CDR3 nucleotide sequence: TGTGCCAGCAGTTTAGGGACAGGGTCTAATTCACCCCTCCACTTT.

V gene TRBV30 combines with J gene TRBJ1-1; D is perhaps TRBD1 (5 bases). In germline, CDR1 is GTSNPN, CDR2 SVGIG (reference sequence). The CDR3 has 16 residues. Deletions cut 4 bases from V and 4 bases from J, with 22 bases between. This CDR3 is CAWILLGGTLGTEAFF. In nucleotides, the CDR3 is TGTGCCTGGATCCTCCTTGGAGGGACCTTGGGCACTGAAGCTTTCTTT.

This rearrangement joins TRBV14 to TRBJ2-2, with no clear D. The V gene lost 1 base and the J gene lost 0 bases, with 3 bases spanning the gap. From germline, CDR1 is SGHDN and CDR2 FVKESK. The CDR3 has 14 amino acids. The CDR3 region has the DNA TGTGCCAGCAGCCAAGTCCCGAACACCGGGGAGCTGTTTTTT. It is translated as CASSQVPNTGELFF.

V and J are TRBV29-1 and TRBJ2-3; D remains ambiguous. V lost 1 base and J lost 1, with 12 bases in between. This CDR3 has 15 residues. Germline loops: CDR1 SQVTM, CDR2 ANQGSEA. The CDR3: CSVEGAGYGTDTQYF. The CDR3 region has the DNA TGCAGCGTTGAAGGAGCCGGGTATGGCACAGATACGCAGTATTTT.

The chain links TRBV6-5 to TRBJ1-2; no clear D. CDR1 MNHEY and CDR2 SVGAGI come from the germline V gene. The CDR3 is 14 residues long. V lost 2 bases and J 3 bases, leaving 10 bases between the germline ends. The CDR3 DNA is TGTGCCAGCAGTTACAACAGCGACGACTATGGCTACACCTTC. Amino acid sequence: CASSYNSDDYGYTF.

The rearrangement uses TRBV30 and TRBJ1-1; no definite D call. Between the trimmed V and J ends, which lost 0 bases and 1 base, there was a span of 9 bases. The CDR3 runs to 14 residues. Germline CDR1 is GTSNPN and CDR2 is SVGIG (reference sequence). The CDR3 region has the DNA TGTGCCTGGAGTGTAGGAGCAGAGAACACTGAAGCTTTCTTT. Translated, it gives CAWSVGAENTEAFF.

The chain uses TRBV5-1 and TRBJ2-1; TRBD1 might be the D (6 bases). Germline CDR1 reads SGHRS; CDR2 reads YFSETQ. CDR3 length equals 18 residues. Trimming took 0 bases from V and 0 from J, leaving 16 bases between them. CDR3 DNA sequence: TGCGCCAGCAGCTTGGCCACCACAGGGTTCGGCTCCTACAATGAGCAGTTCTTC. Encoded protein: CASSLATTGFGSYNEQFF.

V and J are TRBV5-5 and TRBJ2-5; 7 bases map to TRBD1. This CDR3 contains 16 residues. The V and J ends lost 4 bases and 4 bases, in that order; junction bases with no gene match: 13. Looked up from germline, CDR1 is SGHKS and CDR2 is YYEKEE (reference sequence). DNA of the CDR3: TGTGCCAGCAGCCTAAGAGGGAATACAGGGGCAGAGACCCAGTACTTC. Amino acids: CASSLRGNTGAETQYF.

The V gene is TRBV7-2, the J gene TRBJ1-2; TRBD1 aligns across 9 bases. This CDR3 is 15 amino acids long. Losses at the gene ends were 1 base for V and 8 bases for J; bases not matched to a gene: 8. Germline V gives CDR1 SGHTA, CDR2 FQGNSA. The CDR3 loop reads CASSLGGQGTEGYTF. The CDR3 coding sequence is TGTGCCAGCAGCTTAGGGGGACAGGGAACGGAGGGCTACACCTTC. The full variable domain, in which reference TRBV7-2 and TRBJ1-2 provide the parts outside the CDR3, is GAGVSQSPSNKVTEKGKDVELRCDPISGHTALYWYRQSLGQGLEFLIYFQGNSAPDKSGLPSDRFSAERTGGSVSTLTIQRTQQEDSAVYLCASSLGGQGTEGYTFGSGTRLTVV.

The chain recombines TRBV6-5 with TRBJ2-3; D not certain. The CDR3 contains 12 residues. V was cut by 4 bases and J by 8 bases, with 10 bases left in between. Germline loops: CDR1 MNHEY, CDR2 SVGAGI. This chain's CDR3 is CASSSDSGTQYF. The DNA for the CDR3 is TGTGCCAGCAGTTCGGATAGTGGTACGCAGTATTTT.

This chain uses TRBV20-1 with TRBJ2-5; D unresolved. Between the trimmed V and J ends, which lost 2 bases and 5 bases, there was a span of 6 bases. The CDR3 consists of 11 residues. Germline loops: CDR1 DFQATT, CDR2 SNEGSKA (reference sequence). DNA of the CDR3: TGCAGTGCTAGACCAGCGGAGACCCAGTACTTC. Encoded protein: CSARPAETQYF.

A single count supports this clone. The CDR3 DNA sequence: TGTGCCAGCAGTTACGGGGGAGCACTTCAGTTCTTC. Protein sequence: CASSYGGALQFF. The V call is TRBV6-5, the J call TRBJ2-1; D assignment may be TRBD1 or TRBD2 (5 bases each). The germline V gene encodes CDR1 MNHEY and CDR2 SVGAGI. The CDR3 has 12 residues. Trimming stripped 2 bases from V and 13 bases from J, with 12 bases between.

The chain links TRBV9 to TRBJ2-3; 9 nucleotides match TRBD2. The CDR3 runs to 14 residues. The junction had 9 bases not matched to a gene; V was cut back by 8 bases and J by 5 bases. CDR1 is SGDLS and CDR2 is YYNGEE in the germline V gene. CDR3 amino acids: CARGRGGPGDTQYF. CDR3 sequence (DNA): TGTGCCAGGGGGCGGGGGGGGCCAGGAGATACGCAGTATTTT.

In nucleotides, the CDR3 is TGTGCCAGTAGACAACTCGACGGGGATGAGCAGTTCTTC. As protein: CASRQLDGDEQFF. The chain uses TRBV19 and TRBJ2-1, with a possible D match to TRBD2 (5 bases). Trimming removed 6 bases from V and 8 bases from J, with 14 bases in between. CDR3 length: 13 residues. The V gene's germline CDR1 is LNHDA and CDR2 SQIVND (reference sequence).

Comment on this clone: The same CDR3 arises from other DNA sequences in this sample as well. The CDR3 nucleotides read TGCAGCGTGGGAAACAATGAGCAGTTCTTC. The encoded protein is CSVGNNEQFF. The chain employs TRBV29-1 and TRBJ2-1; D is ambiguous. V was cut by 6 bases and J by 5 bases, with 5 bases left in between. Germline V gene data show CDR1 as SQVTM and CDR2 as ANQGSEA. The CDR3 is made up of 10 amino acids.

The CDR3 loop is CASSPRTGSNQPQHF. The CDR3, as DNA: TGTGCCAGCTCACCTAGGACAGGGAGCAATCAGCCCCAGCATTTT. The V call is TRBV18, the J call TRBJ1-5; 8 bases line up with TRBD1. The V gene's germline CDR1 is KGHSH and CDR2 LQKENI. CDR3 length equals 15 residues. The trim removed 3 bases at V and 1 base at J, leaving 2 bases unmatched.

V is TRBV10-3 and J is TRBJ1-1; D unresolved. Germline V gene data show CDR1 as ENHRY and CDR2 as SYGVKD. Between the trimmed V and J ends, which lost 3 bases and 6 bases, there was a span of 8 bases. This CDR3 region has 12 residues. CDR3 in DNA: TGTGCCATCAGTGAAACGAGCTCTGAAGCTTTCTTT. It codes for CAISETSSEAFF.

The V and J genes are TRBV2 and TRBJ2-3, with 11 bases that match TRBD2. The length of the CDR3 is 17 residues. J lost 4 bases, V lost 4 bases, and 10 bases had no gene match. The germline gives CDR1 SNHLY, CDR2 FYNNEI. The CDR3 loop is CASSGSLAGEDPDTQYF. The CDR3 DNA sequence: TGTGCCAGCAGTGGGTCACTAGCGGGAGAGGATCCAGATACGCAGTATTTT. Drawing the rest from reference TRBV2 and TRBJ2-3, the complete variable domain is EPEVTQTPSHQVTQMGQEVILRCVPISNHLYFYWYRQILGQKVEFLVSFYNNEISEKSEIFDDQFSVERPDGSNFTLKIRSTKLEDSAMYFCASSGSLAGEDPDTQYFGPGTRLTVL.

V and J are TRBV13 and TRBJ1-2, with 7 bases aligning to TRBD1. The germline gives CDR1 PRHDT, CDR2 FYEKMQ (reference sequence). V lost 2 bases, J lost 1 base, and 4 bases stayed unmatched. This CDR3 comprises 15 residues. This CDR3 is CASSLFDRDNYGYTF. CDR3 in DNA: TGTGCCAGCAGCTTATTTGACAGGGATAACTATGGCTACACCTTC.

This clone is a singleton in its sample. This chain uses TRBV7-9 with TRBJ2-7; 7 bases line up with TRBD2. The junction had 4 bases not matched to a gene; V was cut back by 2 bases and J by 3 bases. Germline CDR1 is SEHNR and CDR2 is FQNEAQ (reference sequence). The CDR3 has 14 amino acids. CDR3 nucleotides: TGTGCCAGCAGCTTAAAGGCTAGCGGCTACGAGCAGTACTTC. It yields the protein CASSLKASGYEQYF.

The V and J genes are TRBV21-1 and TRBJ2-7; TRBD2, the table's D call, lacks a check against the DNA. TRBV21-1 is termed a pseudogene. This CDR3 region has 18 residues. CDR3 DNA: TGTGCCAGCAGCAAAGGGGATGAAGGGCAGGACTTCTCCTACGAGCAGTACTTC. Translation: CASSKGDEGQDFSYEQYF.

The V call is TRBV7-9, the J call TRBJ2-3; TRBD2 matches 8 bases. This CDR3 comprises 18 residues. Germline trimming cut 5 bases from V and 5 bases from J; bases unmatched to any gene: 18. Germline values: CDR1 SEHNR, CDR2 FQNEAQ (reference sequence). The CDR3, as DNA: TGTGCCAGCAGCGACCAAATGGCGGGGGGCGGAGTCAGAGATACGCAGTATTTT. Protein sequence: CASSDQMAGGGVRDTQYF.

V and J are TRBV10-2 and TRBJ2-7; 8 nucleotides align to TRBD1. After removal of 10 bases from V and 4 bases from J, the junction contained 9 bases not matched to a gene. The CDR3 extends over 13 amino acids. CDR1 is WSHSY and CDR2 is SAAADI in the germline V gene. In DNA form, the CDR3 reads TGCGCCACCCTACAGGGGGTTGGTTACGAGCAGTACTTC. Translated, it gives CATLQGVGYEQYF.

This rearrangement joins TRBV27 to TRBJ2-7; D is undetermined. There are 14 residues in the CDR3. V was pared by 1 base and J by 0 bases, with 7 bases between. Germline V gives CDR1 MNHEY, CDR2 SMNVEV (reference sequence). CDR3 amino acids: CASSLLGYSYEQYF. The CDR3 nucleotides read TGTGCCAGCAGTTTATTGGGCTACTCCTACGAGCAGTACTTC.

The chain joins TRBV7-9 to TRBJ2-1; the D gene is possibly TRBD1 (5 bases). This CDR3 is 14 amino acids long. Germline V lookup: CDR1 SEHNR, CDR2 FQNEAQ (reference sequence). Trimming pared 2 bases from V and 5 bases from J, leaving 10 bases between. The CDR3, as DNA: TGTGCCAGCAGCTTACAGGGTGGGCACAATGAGCAGTTCTTC. This gives the protein CASSLQGGHNEQFF. Looking up the rest from reference TRBV7-9 and TRBJ2-1 gives the full variable domain: DTGVSQNPRHKITKRGQNVTFRCDPISEHNRLYWYRQTLGQGPEFLTYFQNEAQLEKSRLLSDRFSAERPKGSFSTLEIQRTEQGDSAMYLCASSLQGGHNEQFFGPGTRLTVL.

The gene calls are TRBV27 and TRBJ1-1; TRBD1 aligns across 8 bases. There are 17 residues in the CDR3. Trimming cost V 5 bases and J 0 bases; bases outside gene matches: 11. Per germline, CDR1 MNHEY and CDR2 SMNVEV (reference sequence). The CDR3 is CASSTGTGQSLNTEAFF. CDR3 coding DNA: TGTGCCAGCAGTACAGGGACAGGCCAGAGTCTGAACACTGAAGCTTTCTTT.

The V and J genes are TRBV7-9 and TRBJ2-2, with D uncertain. V was trimmed by 6 bases and J by 2 bases, leaving 10 bases between them. CDR1 is SEHNR and CDR2 is FQNEAQ in the germline V gene (reference sequence). CDR3 length: 14 residues. This CDR3 is CASRPLPNTGELFF. DNA for the CDR3: TGTGCCAGCAGACCGCTACCCAACACCGGGGAGCTGTTTTTT.

The chain employs TRBV10-2 and TRBJ1-4, with D maybe TRBD1 (5 bases). V lost 8 bases and J lost 0, with 7 bases in between. The germline gives CDR1 WSHSY, CDR2 SAAADI. This CDR3 has 13 residues. For the CDR3, the DNA is TGCGCCAGCGCAGGGACAACTAATGAAAAACTGTTTTTT. The encoded protein is CASAGTTNEKLFF.

The chain is built from TRBV21-1 and TRBJ2-2. TRBV21-1 is designated a pseudogene. This CDR3 contains 10 residues. CDR3 loop: CAGRTGELFF. For the CDR3, the DNA is TGTGCCGGAAGGACCGGGGAGCTGTTTTTT.